These 7 T cell receptor beta chains share one sample of origin, sequenced in a study of T cells in Graves' hyperthyroidism and ophthalmopathy. RNA transcripts gave rise to amplified TCR beta CDR3 regions. HTBI primers were used for first-round RT-PCR of the TCR CDR3. One entry per CDR3 protein results from TCRdb running MiXCR on the multiplex PCR reads. Of approximately 490,000 distinct CDR3 sequences in the sample, approximately 23% were seen once. Material: blood. Source of these receptors: a woman in her sixties or seventies with Graves' ophthalmopathy.

This clonotype was counted only a few times. J is TRBJ1-1 and V is TRBV6-1; TRBD1 aligns across 7 bases. Germline V lookup: CDR1 MNHNS, CDR2 SASEGT. The CDR3 runs 14 residues. The V and J ends lost 5 bases and 0 bases, in that order; junction bases with no gene match: 3. This chain's CDR3 is CASSWDSLNTEAFF. CDR3 bases: TGTGCCAGCAGTTGGGACAGTTTGAACACTGAAGCTTTCTTT.

The chain recombines TRBV12-5 with TRBJ2-2; 7 positions agree with TRBD2. Trimming took 3 bases from V and 3 from J; bases not matched to a gene: 10. The CDR3 sequence is 17 residues long. Germline CDR1 LGHNT, CDR2 FRNRAP. DNA of the CDR3: TGTGCTAGTGGTTTTAAGCGTCTAGCGGAAGACACCGGGGAGCTGTTTTTT. Protein sequence: CASGFKRLAEDTGELFF.

The genes are TRBV5-1 and TRBJ2-2; TRBD1 agrees at 10 bases. The CDR3 runs 14 residues. V lost 6 bases to trimming and J lost 5 bases; unmatched junction nucleotides: 4. Germline-derived CDR1 and CDR2 are SGHRS and YFSETQ. CDR3 protein: CASTTGGRTGELFF. Here the CDR3 DNA reads TGCGCCAGCACGACAGGGGGCAGGACCGGGGAGCTGTTTTTT.

This clonotype has a handful of counts. The chain combines TRBV30 with TRBJ1-4, with D hard to call. Germline V gene sequence: CDR1 GTSNPN, CDR2 SVGIG (reference sequence). This CDR3 comprises 14 residues. Trimming removed 7 bases from V and 0 bases from J, with 12 bases in between. CDR3 coding DNA: TGTGCCTTCCTGACCAGGTCAACTAATGAAAAACTGTTTTTT. This encodes CAFLTRSTNEKLFF.

The chain combines TRBV6-9 with TRBJ1-4, with 12 bases identical to TRBD1. The germline V gene encodes CDR1 MNHGY and CDR2 SVAAGI. The CDR3 has 16 residues. V gave up 8 bases and J gave up 8 bases; unmatched junction bases: 12. The CDR3 protein is CASLFERDRGPEKLFF. The CDR3 coding sequence is TGTGCCAGCCTATTCGAGAGGGACAGGGGGCCGGAAAAACTGTTTTTT.

Ten or more counts support this clonotype. The chain joins TRBV12-3 or TRBV12-4 to TRBJ1-1; a weak D match, TRBD1 (6 bases). Trimming pared 6 bases from V and 3 bases from J, leaving 11 bases between. The CDR3 loop spans 13 amino acids. The CDR3 here is CASREKGDTEAFF. For the CDR3, the DNA is TGTGCCAGCAGAGAGAAGGGGGACACTGAAGCTTTCTTT.

V usage is TRBV6-2 or TRBV6-3 and J usage is TRBJ2-3, with 8 bases aligning to TRBD1. The CDR3 runs to 16 residues. Germline CDR1 reads MNHEY; CDR2 reads SVGEGT. V lost 7 bases, J lost 0 bases, and 9 bases stayed unmatched. Here the CDR3 reads CASTRGQGTSTDTQYF. In DNA form, the CDR3 reads TGTGCCAGCACCCGTGGACAGGGCACTAGCACAGATACGCAGTATTTT.